Here is one T cell receptor (beta chain) with its context. The antigen is not known. This record comes from a study of radiotherapy plus CTLA-4 blockade in lung cancer. Looking at the study overall: Patients showed objective responses in under 20% of cases, and disease control was achieved by under 40%. Regarding the study as a whole: In blood, after radiotherapy plus ipilimumab, tumor-derived TCR clones expanded. Strongest reported response predictors: early blood clone changes and post-radiation interferon-beta.

Profiling relied on immunoSEQ multiplex PCR, and the TCRdb table lists in-frame clones only, not all of them. The table has around 70,000 clones, more than 75% seen once. The CDR3 length is 16 residues. Germline CDR1 is LNHDA and CDR2 is SQIVND (reference sequence). The V end lost 0 bases, the J end lost 7 bases, and 19 bases lay between the germline ends. The material was peripheral blood, obtained from a patient treated with radiotherapy plus ipilimumab. The clonotype was recovered from a human donor with non-small cell lung cancer that progressed on radiotherapy plus ipilimumab. V and J are TRBV19 and TRBJ2-7, with D perhaps matching TRBD1 (6 bases). The CDR3 nucleotides are TGTGCCAGTAGTATAGATGGTTCCAGGGGCTCTCCGGAGCAGTACTTC. Encoded protein: CASSIDGSRGSPEQYF.